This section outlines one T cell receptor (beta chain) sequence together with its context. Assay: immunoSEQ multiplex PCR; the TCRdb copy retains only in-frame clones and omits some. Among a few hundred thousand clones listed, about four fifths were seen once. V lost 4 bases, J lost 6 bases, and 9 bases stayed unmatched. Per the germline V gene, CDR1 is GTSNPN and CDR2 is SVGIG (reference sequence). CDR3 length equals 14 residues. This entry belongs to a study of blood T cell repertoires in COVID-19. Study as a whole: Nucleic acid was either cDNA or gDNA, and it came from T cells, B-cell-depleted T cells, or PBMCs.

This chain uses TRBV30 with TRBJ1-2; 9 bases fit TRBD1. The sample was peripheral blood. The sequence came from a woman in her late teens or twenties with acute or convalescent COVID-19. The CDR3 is CAWTNRGRPHGYTF. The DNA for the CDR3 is TGTGCCTGGACCAACAGGGGGCGCCCCCATGGCTACACCTTC.